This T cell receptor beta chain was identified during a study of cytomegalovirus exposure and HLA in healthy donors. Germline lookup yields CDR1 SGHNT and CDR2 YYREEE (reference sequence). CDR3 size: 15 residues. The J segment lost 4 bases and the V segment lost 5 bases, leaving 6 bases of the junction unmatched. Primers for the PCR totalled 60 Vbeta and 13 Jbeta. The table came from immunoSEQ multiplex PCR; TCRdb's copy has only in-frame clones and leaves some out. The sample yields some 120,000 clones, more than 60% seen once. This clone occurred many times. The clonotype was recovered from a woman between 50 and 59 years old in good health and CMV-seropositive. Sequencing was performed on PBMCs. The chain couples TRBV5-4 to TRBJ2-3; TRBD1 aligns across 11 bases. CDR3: CASSKDRGLADTQYF. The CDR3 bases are TGTGCCAGCAGTAAGGACAGGGGGCTAGCAGATACGCAGTATTTT.